This T cell receptor beta chain was found in a study of graft-versus-host responses after intestinal transplantation (dated by TCRdb to about 2021). At the level of the whole study: Multivisceral, liver-intestinal, or isolated intestinal transplants were received by the recipients. Every recipient was given anti-thymocyte globulin induction, then maintenance tacrolimus and steroids for 2 to 3 years. Graft-versus-host and host-versus-graft alloreactive T cell clones were tracked in the graft, circulation and bone marrow after intestinal transplantation using bulk TCR-beta CDR3 sequencing. To identify alloreactive clones, pre-transplant mixed lymphocyte reaction products were sequenced and then compared with unstimulated pre-transplant donor and recipient T cells. Of the roughly 24 intestinal transplant recipients enrolled in the cohort, one of whom was a retransplant, 3 patients without pretransplant specimens were excluded. A peak of at least 4% donor T cells among recipient peripheral blood mononuclear cells was the definition used for donor T cell macrochimerism. Rather than going through the commercial service, samples from three later patients were sequenced in-house on an Illumina MiSeq and processed with MiXCR. Broader findings and caveats from the paper: GvH clones were detected in recipient bone marrow, and some of these GvH clones were observed earlier in ileal mucosa or blood, consistent with an intestinal mucosal origin. Early after transplant, peak levels of circulating GvH clones were found to be associated with declines in HvG clones. The conclusions were limited by the relatively low number and heterogeneity of the intestinal transplant patients. High GvH to HvG T cell clonal ratios were observed in the allografts of patients with donor T cell macrochimerism.

This clone was seen a single time. The antigen this receptor binds is unknown. No clone much larger than this one lies a single base away; base qualities are absent. In the first month after transplant, blood samples were collected up to 4 times, and after that at least monthly when available. The CDR3 runs 16 amino acids, cysteine and phenylalanine included. Solely the CDR3 DNA is kept, with 48 bases framed from the first base. Germline trimming amounts to 8 bases on V and 3 bases on J, with 13 as the count of junction bases outside the gene matches. The germline V gene gives CDR1 as SGHRS and CDR2 as YFSETQ. Library method: the immunoSEQ multiplex PCR assay. For most patients, genomic DNA was subjected to high-throughput TCR-beta CDR3 sequencing by Adaptive Biotechnologies. From the authors' description of their analysis: Adaptive's ImmunoSEQ software supplied the TCR sequencing data for around 17 patients, while MiXCR and VDJtools were used to process a few other patients. CDR3 nucleotide sequences shared between donor and recipient were removed because their origin could not be assigned. Alloreactive clones required at least 2-fold expansion over unstimulated cells and minimum CFSE-low frequency of 0.002% (template counts) or 0.001% (read counts). Clones detected in sequenced pre-transplant spleen, lymph node, or MLR CFSE-low populations of the donor or recipient were defined as mappable. The cumulative frequency of alloreactive clones was calculated as a percentage of all sequences, weighted by copy number. This immuneACCESS table, as held by TCRdb, lists in-frame sequences with V and J called but not all clones. Of the missing ones, under half trace to an unresolved V gene in checked studies; the others have no known cause. From that table come the V and J calls and clone size; the DNA was used to work out D and trimming. This sample is represented by about 40,000 clones; about 92% of them were singletons. Less than 4.5% of the sample comes from the top ten.

The receptor chain draws on TRBV5-1 and TRBJ1-3; 8 central bases correspond to TRBD1. The source was PBMCs, collected nearly 750 days after intestinal transplantation. The source is a human patient who received an intestinal transplant, so some T cells may come from the graft donor. DNA sequence: TGCGCCAGTAGTAAGTCGCAGGGGGCCTTTGGAAACACCATATATTTT. Its translation is CASSKSQGAFGNTIYF.